This T cell receptor beta chain comes out of a study of T cells in Graves' hyperthyroidism and ophthalmopathy. This CDR3 region has 16 residues. V dropped 4 bases and J dropped 0; count of bases not matched to a gene: 4. Germline CDR1 reads SGHAT; CDR2 reads FQNNGV. Amplification targeted TCR beta CDR3 regions from RNA transcripts. Using the HTBI primer set, a first-round RT-PCR was run on the TCR CDR3. TCRdb analysed the multiplex PCR reads with MiXCR anew, one entry per CDR3 protein. The repertoire holds more than 300,000 distinct CDR3 sequences, with less than 20% as singletons. In its sample, this clonotype was seen many times.

The origin of this receptor is a man aged 18 to 29 with Graves' ophthalmopathy. The sample consisted of blood. The V call is TRBV11-2, the J call TRBJ2-7; 12 positions agree with TRBD2. The chain's CDR3 is CASSSWTSGASYEQYF. Written as DNA, the CDR3 is TGTGCCAGCAGCTCCTGGACTAGCGGGGCCTCCTACGAGCAGTACTTC.